Following are 22 T cell receptor beta chains from one sample sequenced in a study of OX40 agonist ivuxolimab in advanced cancers. The repertoire was sequenced with immunoSEQ multiplex PCR; TCRdb's copy has only in-frame clones and lacks some. The repertoire holds 95,000 to 150,000 clones, about 93% seen once, with more than 0.15% in the top ten. Sequencing was performed on CD4+ or CD8+ T cells sorted from blood, taken in a trial of the OX40 agonist ivuxolimab. The source of these receptors is an adult with an advanced solid tumor such as melanoma, head and neck, liver or kidney cancer.

This chain links TRBV9 with TRBJ2-5; the D is unclear. The J call could be wrong; TRBJ2-7 is a better fit for the DNA end. Germline assignment: CDR1 SGDLS and CDR2 YYNGEE. This CDR3 contains 15 residues. CDR3 nucleotide sequence: TGTGCCAGCAGCGTACTACCGGACCCCTCCTACGAGCAGTACTTC. Its protein product is CASSVLPDPSYEQYF.

V gene TRBV6-4 combines with J gene TRBJ2-3; 7 bases align to TRBD2. Per the germline V gene, CDR1 is MRHNA and CDR2 is SNTAGT. The CDR3 totals 16 residues. Trimming cost V 5 bases and J 0 bases; bases outside gene matches: 8. CDR3 nucleotide sequence: TGTGCCAGCAGTCCCTTTGGGGGGGTGAGCACAGATACGCAGTATTTT. It specifies CASSPFGGVSTDTQYF.

The rearrangement links TRBV5-1 to TRBJ1-1; D uncertain. Trimming took 0 bases from V and 0 from J, leaving 6 bases between them. Germline V gene data show CDR1 as SGHRS and CDR2 as YFSETQ. CDR3 length: 14 amino acids. The CDR3 nucleotides are TGCGCCAGCAGCTTGGGCCATATGAACACTGAAGCTTTCTTT. Protein product: CASSLGHMNTEAFF.

The CDR3 here is CASSVGSSYNSPLHF. The CDR3 nucleotides read TGTGCCAGCAGCGTGGGGAGCTCCTATAATTCACCCCTCCACTTT. V and J are TRBV9 and TRBJ1-6; no firm D call. The germline gives CDR1 SGDLS, CDR2 YYNGEE. The CDR3 runs to 15 residues. Trimming took off 2 bases at V and 0 bases at J, with 6 bases between the two ends.

The gene calls are TRBV7-7 and TRBJ2-3, with 10 bases identical to TRBD2. The V segment lost 3 bases and the J segment 2 bases; nucleotides outside the gene matches: 2. In germline, CDR1 is SSHAT, CDR2 FNYEAQ (reference sequence). CDR3 length equals 15 residues. The CDR3 bases are TGTGCCAGCAGCTTTAGCGGGAGGCCCACAGATACGCAGTATTTT. Its translation: CASSFSGRPTDTQYF.

This clone was seen only once. The gene calls are TRBV7-2 and TRBJ2-5; perhaps TRBD2 as D (6 bases). Germline V gives CDR1 SGHTA, CDR2 FQGNSA. V was clipped by 5 bases and J by 4 bases, with 17 bases between them. The CDR3 loop spans 15 amino acids. The CDR3 DNA follows: TGTGCCAGCAGCCCGCCGGGTCTGGGGGGAGAGACCCAGTACTTC. Amino acid sequence: CASSPPGLGGETQYF.

This clone was detected only once. CDR3: CASSSSVSGHQSLTDTQYF. CDR3 in DNA: TGTGCCAGCAGCTCCTCCGTCTCGGGACACCAATCTCTCACAGATACGCAGTATTTT. J is TRBJ2-3 and V is TRBV7-9; maybe TRBD1 (6 bases). Germline V gene sequence: CDR1 SEHNR, CDR2 FQNEAQ (reference sequence). The V gene lost 4 bases and the J gene lost 2 bases, with 25 bases spanning the gap. This CDR3 is built from 19 residues. Drawing the rest from reference TRBV7-9 and TRBJ2-3, the complete variable domain is DTGVSQNPRHKITKRGQNVTFRCDPISEHNRLYWYRQTLGQGPEFLTYFQNEAQLEKSRLLSDRFSAERPKGSFSTLEIQRTEQGDSAMYLCASSSSVSGHQSLTDTQYFGPGTRLTVL.

The chain employs TRBV6-5 and TRBJ1-5, with no clear D. CDR1 and CDR2 (germline): MNHEY, SVGAGI. CDR3 length: 14 amino acids. V shed 5 bases and J shed 3 bases, with 11 bases lying between them. As DNA, the CDR3 is TGTGCCAGCAGTCTAGGACGGGACAATCAGCCCCAGCATTTT. This codes for CASSLGRDNQPQHF.

The J gene is TRBJ2-2, the V gene TRBV5-1; the D gene is possibly TRBD2 (6 bases). Germline CDR1 is SGHRS and CDR2 is YFSETQ. The CDR3 length is 16 residues. Trimming removed 3 bases from V and 0 bases from J, with 12 bases in between. The CDR3 protein is CASSYGDFSNTGELFF. The CDR3 region has the DNA TGCGCCAGCAGCTACGGGGACTTTTCGAACACCGGGGAGCTGTTTTTT. The whole variable domain, remainder taken from reference TRBV5-1 and TRBJ2-2, is KAGVTQTPRYLIKTRGQQVTLSCSPISGHRSVSWYQQTPGQGLQFLFEYFSETQRNKGNFPGRFSGRQFSNSRSEMNVSTLELGDSALYLCASSYGDFSNTGELFFGEGSRLTVL.

J is TRBJ2-4 and V is TRBV15; maybe TRBD1 (6 bases). The CDR3 is made up of 17 amino acids. Per the germline V gene, CDR1 is LNHNV and CDR2 is YYDKDF (reference sequence). The V end was cut by 1 base, the J end by 4 bases, with 17 bases between. The CDR3 nucleotides are TGTGCCACCAGCAGAGTGAGGGCCAGGGGAAAGAAAAACATTCAGTACTTC. Its translation: CATSRVRARGKKNIQYF.

The gene calls are TRBV27 and TRBJ2-7, with 7 bases lining up with TRBD2. The CDR3 consists of 14 residues. From germline, CDR1 is MNHEY and CDR2 SMNVEV (reference sequence). With 0 bases clipped from V and 3 bases from J, the junction kept 2 bases outside the gene matches. The DNA for the CDR3 is TGTGCCAGCAGTTTATCGTCTAGCGGCTACGAGCAGTACTTC. It is translated as CASSLSSSGYEQYF.

This chain links TRBV4-3 with TRBJ2-7; D gene ambiguous. V lost 1 base and J lost 0, with 10 bases in between. This CDR3 has 15 residues. Germline V gene sequence: CDR1 LGHNA, CDR2 YSLEER. CDR3 nucleotides: TGCGCCAGCAGCCAAGGTCGTCACTTCTCCTACGAGCAGTACTTC. Translation gives CASSQGRHFSYEQYF.

The chain combines TRBV28 with TRBJ2-1; TRBD2 aligns across 8 bases. Per the germline V gene, CDR1 is MDHEN and CDR2 is SYDVKM. With 7 bases clipped from V and 8 bases from J, the junction kept 13 bases outside the gene matches. The CDR3 runs 15 residues. The CDR3 protein is CASNTGGAPSHEQFF. The CDR3 region has the DNA TGTGCCAGCAATACCGGGGGGGCCCCAAGCCATGAGCAGTTCTTC.

The chain carries TRBV28 and TRBJ1-5; 7 bases are shared with TRBD1. V shed 4 bases, J shed 2 bases, and the junction held 5 bases outside the gene matches. Germline CDR1 reads MDHEN; CDR2 reads SYDVKM. This CDR3 is built from 15 residues. CDR3: CASSSYGTGNQPQHF. The DNA of the CDR3 is TGTGCCAGCAGTTCCTACGGGACAGGCAATCAGCCCCAGCATTTT.

V and J are TRBV7-6 and TRBJ1-3; D remains ambiguous. This CDR3 contains 12 residues. Germline-derived CDR1 and CDR2 are SGHVS and FNYEAQ. V dropped 2 bases and J dropped 8 bases, with 7 bases sitting between them. The CDR3 here is CASSLNSDTIYF. CDR3 in DNA: TGTGCCAGCAGCTTAAATTCGGACACCATATATTTT.

The chain employs TRBV28 and TRBJ1-4; 7 bases line up with TRBD1. Germline values: CDR1 MDHEN, CDR2 SYDVKM. CDR3 length equals 16 residues. Trimming took 3 bases from V and 7 from J; bases not matched to a gene: 11. CDR3 bases: TGTGCCAGCAGTTTTGGCAACAGGGGCCTCGGTGAAAAACTGTTTTTT. It translates to CASSFGNRGLGEKLFF. The variable domain in full, with the rest retrieved from reference TRBV28 and TRBJ1-4, is DVKVTQSSRYLVKRTGEKVFLECVQDMDHENMFWYRQDPGLGLRLIYFSYDVKMKEKGDIPEGYSVSREKKERFSLILESASTNQTSMYLCASSFGNRGLGEKLFFGSGTQLSVL.

The chain links TRBV4-1 to TRBJ2-5; D unclear. Looked up from germline, CDR1 is MGHRA and CDR2 is YSYEKL. This CDR3 is 15 amino acids long. V was cut by 1 base and J by 2 bases, with 11 bases left in between. The CDR3: CASSQGFHTQETQYF. CDR3 in DNA: TGCGCCAGCAGCCAAGGGTTCCATACGCAAGAGACCCAGTACTTC.

V is TRBV28 and J is TRBJ1-5; D perhaps matches TRBD1 (6 bases). The length of the CDR3 is 12 residues. Germline assignment: CDR1 MDHEN and CDR2 SYDVKM. The V end was cut by 3 bases, the J end by 10 bases, with 10 bases between. CDR3: CASSFVGGPQHF. The CDR3 DNA reads TGTGCCAGCAGTTTCGTAGGGGGTCCCCAGCATTTT.

V gene TRBV14 combines with J gene TRBJ2-1; no firm D call. Germline V gives CDR1 SGHDN, CDR2 FVKESK. The V gene lost 3 bases and the J gene lost 4 bases, with 7 bases spanning the gap. CDR3 length equals 13 residues. The CDR3 DNA is TGTGCCAGCAGCCACGACCTATACAATGAGCAGTTCTTC. Translating it yields CASSHDLYNEQFF.

This rearrangement joins TRBV7-9 to TRBJ1-2; tentatively, D is TRBD1 (6 bases). The CDR3 extends over 16 amino acids. CDR1 is SEHNR, CDR2 FQNEAQ, per germline (reference sequence). With 2 bases removed from V and 0 bases from J, the gap between germline ends came to 13 bases. The CDR3 loop reads CASSLRQATSNYGYTF. In nucleotides, the CDR3 is TGTGCCAGCAGCTTACGACAGGCCACATCTAACTATGGCTACACCTTC.

This clone was detected once. This chain links TRBV29-1 with TRBJ1-2; D is perhaps TRBD1 (5 bases). This CDR3 has 11 amino acids. Trimming stripped 7 bases from V and 4 bases from J, with 10 bases between. Germline loops: CDR1 SQVTM, CDR2 ANQGSEA. The CDR3 region is CSDGDSYGYTF. In DNA, the CDR3 is TGCAGCGATGGGGACTCCTATGGCTACACCTTC.

This chain links TRBV5-5 with TRBJ2-5, with D perhaps given as TRBD1 or TRBD2 (6 bases each). There are 13 residues in the CDR3. Trimming cost V 0 bases and J 4 bases, with 7 bases left between them. Per the germline V gene, CDR1 is SGHKS and CDR2 is YYEKEE (reference sequence). As DNA, the CDR3 is TGTGCCAGCAGCTTGGGGGGGGCAGAGACCCAGTACTTC. Amino acid sequence: CASSLGGAETQYF.